This T cell receptor beta chain was sequenced during a study of shared clonotypes between healthy human individuals. Here immunoSEQ multiplex PCR was the method, and the copy in TCRdb shows in-frame clones only, minus some. The sample records approximately 510,000 clones, approximately 85% being singletons. The source material was PBMCs. The sequence was collected from a woman aged 35 to 49 in good health. Some clones in this sample may be carry-over from other donors' samples.

The CDR3 loop is CASSEVQGNYGYTF. The CDR3 DNA reads TGTGCCAGCAGTGAAGTCCAGGGGAACTATGGCTACACCTTC. This chain joins TRBV2 and TRBJ1-2; possible D gene TRBD1, 6 bases. The V and J ends lost 1 base and 2 bases respectively, with 8 bases between them. This CDR3 has 14 residues. Germline CDR1 and CDR2: SNHLY and FYNNEI.